Following are 31 T cell receptor beta chains from one sample sequenced in a study of cytomegalovirus exposure and HLA in healthy donors. A multiplex PCR was run with 60 Vbeta primers and 13 Jbeta primers. The data were produced by immunoSEQ multiplex PCR, yet TCRdb's version contains in-frame clones alone and is incomplete. Altogether some 130,000 clones are present, around 77% being singletons, with the ten largest covering 4.8%. Sequencing was done on a sample of PBMCs. Every receptor here comes from a man aged 30 to 39 in good health.

The CDR3: CASHPSTVPNEKLFF. The DNA for the CDR3 is TGTGCCAGCCACCCTTCGACAGTCCCTAATGAAAAACTGTTTTTT. The V call is TRBV25-1, the J call TRBJ1-4; weak D call: TRBD1 (5 bases). Germline CDR1 MGHDK, CDR2 SYGVNS. Trimming stripped 8 bases from V and 3 bases from J, with 16 bases between. This CDR3 contains 15 residues.

The V and J genes are TRBV5-1 and TRBJ2-1; 13 nucleotides align to TRBD2. The CDR3 loop spans 17 amino acids. The V gene end was trimmed by 2 bases and the J gene end by 8 bases; junction bases not matched to a gene: 10. Germline assignment: CDR1 SGHRS and CDR2 YFSETQ. CDR3 residues: CASSFGLAGALGDEQFF. The DNA of the CDR3 is TGCGCCAGCAGCTTCGGACTAGCGGGGGCCCTAGGAGATGAGCAGTTCTTC.

CDR3 amino acids: CASSPWGGLSYNEQFF. The CDR3 nucleotides read TGTGCCAGCAGCCCCTGGGGAGGTCTCTCCTACAATGAGCAGTTCTTC. The chain employs TRBV5-5 and TRBJ2-1, with a possible D match to TRBD2 (6 bases). The germline gives CDR1 SGHKS, CDR2 YYEKEE (reference sequence). Deletions cut 4 bases from V and 0 bases from J, with 14 bases between. The CDR3 covers 16 residues.

The CDR3 here is CASSPWDRGLAAGNTIYF. In DNA form, the CDR3 reads TGTGCCAGCAGCCCCTGGGACAGGGGGCTAGCAGCTGGAAACACCATATATTTT. The V gene is TRBV14, the J gene TRBJ1-3; 12 nucleotides line up with TRBD1. CDR1 and CDR2 (germline): SGHDN, FVKESK. The CDR3 runs 18 residues. The trim removed 4 bases at V and 2 bases at J, leaving 9 bases unmatched.

V usage is TRBV12-5 and J usage is TRBJ1-1; 8 bases are a match to TRBD1. Trimming cost V 7 bases and J 7 bases; bases outside gene matches: 20. This CDR3 comprises 17 residues. CDR1 is LGHNT and CDR2 is FRNRAP in the germline V gene. The CDR3 sequence is CASAPTKQTGQVNEAFF. The CDR3 DNA is TGTGCTAGTGCGCCCACCAAACAAACGGGACAGGTCAATGAAGCTTTCTTT.

This sequence joins TRBV4-1 and TRBJ1-5; D not resolved. The germline gives CDR1 MGHRA, CDR2 YSYEKL. The CDR3 length is 13 residues. V shed 2 bases and J shed 4 bases, with 6 bases lying between them. CDR3 sequence reads: CASSQLRNQPQHF. In DNA, the CDR3 is TGCGCCAGCAGCCAACTCCGGAATCAGCCCCAGCATTTT.

The chain couples TRBV6-5 to TRBJ2-7, with 7 bases matching TRBD2. The CDR3 contains 15 residues. CDR1 is MNHEY and CDR2 is SVGAGI in the germline V gene. Trimming cost V 6 bases and J 0 bases; bases outside gene matches: 8. CDR3 nucleotide sequence: TGTGCCAGCAGACCCCGCGGGAGCCTCTCCTACGAGCAGTACTTC. Amino acid sequence: CASRPRGSLSYEQYF.

This clone was recorded a few times. This chain connects TRBV29-1 to TRBJ2-1, with D tentatively TRBD2 (6 bases). The CDR3 totals 13 residues. The V and J ends lost 5 bases and 5 bases respectively, with 13 bases between them. Germline V CDR1 and CDR2: SQVTM, ANQGSEA. The CDR3: CSVRSSGHNEQFF. CDR3 coding DNA: TGCAGCGTTAGGAGTAGCGGTCACAATGAGCAGTTCTTC.

The chain has TRBV9 and TRBJ1-2; D is perhaps TRBD1 (6 bases). Germline assignment: CDR1 SGDLS and CDR2 YYNGEE. This CDR3 is 13 amino acids long. Trimming took 4 bases from V and 8 from J, leaving 15 bases between them. In DNA form, the CDR3 reads TGTGCCAGCAGCCCCCTAACAGGGCGGGGCTACACCTTC. Amino acids: CASSPLTGRGYTF.

Of note for this clone: This sample includes further DNA sequences coding for the same CDR3. V is TRBV6-5 and J is TRBJ1-2; maybe TRBD1 (6 bases). The CDR3 length is 12 residues. Germline V lookup: CDR1 MNHEY, CDR2 SVGAGI. Trimming removed 8 bases from V and 2 bases from J, with 9 bases in between. CDR3 region: CASGGGNYGYTF. Here the CDR3 DNA reads TGTGCCAGCGGGGGCGGAAACTATGGCTACACCTTC.

The V call is TRBV5-1, the J call TRBJ2-2, with D hard to call. V was clipped by 2 bases and J by 1 base, with 9 bases between them. CDR1 SGHRS and CDR2 YFSETQ come from the germline V gene. The CDR3 extends over 15 amino acids. The CDR3 DNA reads TGCGCCAGCAGCTTAGAGACACAGAACACCGGGGAGCTGTTTTTT. This codes for CASSLETQNTGELFF.

The chain is built from TRBV9 and TRBJ2-1; 10 nucleotides match TRBD2. V gave up 0 bases and J gave up 7 bases; unmatched junction bases: 7. The CDR3 sequence is 16 residues long. Germline CDR1 is SGDLS and CDR2 is YYNGEE. The CDR3 sequence is CASSVGSSGSWNEQFF. The DNA for the CDR3 is TGTGCCAGCAGCGTAGGGTCTAGCGGGAGTTGGAATGAGCAGTTCTTC.

This CDR3 reads CASSLGSVNIQYF. The CDR3 nucleotides read TGTGCCAGCAGCTTAGGGTCGGTAAACATTCAGTACTTC. This chain connects TRBV11-3 to TRBJ2-4; D remains unclear. The CDR3 contains 13 residues. Trimming left V 1 base short and J 6 bases short, with 7 bases between. Germline V gene data show CDR1 as SGHNT and CDR2 as YENEEA.

This rearrangement joins TRBV27 to TRBJ1-4; the D gene is possibly TRBD1 (5 bases). Germline CDR1 reads MNHEY; CDR2 reads SMNVEV (reference sequence). This CDR3 spans 13 amino acids. V was pared by 3 bases and J by 6 bases, with 8 bases between. This CDR3 reads CASSFGGDEKLFF. Here the CDR3 DNA reads TGTGCCAGCAGTTTCGGGGGGGATGAAAAACTGTTTTTT.

CDR3 loop: CASSRASGSSYNEQFF. In nucleotides, the CDR3 is TGTGCCAGCAGCAGGGCGTCGGGAAGCTCCTACAATGAGCAGTTCTTC. The chain carries TRBV9 and TRBJ2-1; tentatively, D is TRBD2 (5 bases). Germline loops: CDR1 SGDLS, CDR2 YYNGEE. This CDR3 has 16 residues. Trimming left V 4 bases short and J 0 bases short, with 14 bases between.

This sequence joins TRBV11-2 and TRBJ2-1, with unresolved D. CDR1 and CDR2 (germline): SGHAT, FQNNGV. Trimming cost V 5 bases and J 4 bases, with 9 bases left between them. The CDR3 runs 13 residues. The CDR3 is CASSPWLYNEQFF. CDR3 in DNA: TGTGCCAGCAGCCCCTGGCTGTACAATGAGCAGTTCTTC.

This rearrangement joins TRBV7-2 to TRBJ2-3, with D unresolved. The CDR3 covers 12 residues. Per germline, CDR1 SGHTA and CDR2 FQGNSA. V lost 3 bases to trimming and J lost 5 bases, with 6 bases between them. CDR3: CASSFLRDTQYF. Here the CDR3 DNA reads TGTGCCAGCAGCTTCCTGAGAGATACGCAGTATTTT.

This clone was seen a handful of times. This chain links TRBV4-3 with TRBJ1-5, with D uncertain. The germline V gene has CDR1 LGHNA and CDR2 YSLEER. There are 15 residues in the CDR3. V was pared by 0 bases and J by 4 bases, with 10 bases between. DNA of the CDR3: TGCGCCAGCAGCCAAGATCTGGGCCGAAATCAGCCCCAGCATTTT. This sequence encodes CASSQDLGRNQPQHF.

This rearrangement joins TRBV6-6 to TRBJ1-5; D not certain. The CDR3 loop spans 14 amino acids. Germline V lookup: CDR1 MNHNY, CDR2 SVGAGI (reference sequence). Trimming removed 0 bases from V and 7 bases from J, with 10 bases in between. CDR3 sequence: CASSYSTGWQPQHF. CDR3 DNA: TGTGCCAGCAGTTACTCGACGGGGTGGCAGCCCCAGCATTTT.

The chain couples TRBV29-1 to TRBJ2-7, with TRBD1 matching over 7 bases. This CDR3 region has 13 residues. CDR1 and CDR2 from the germline V gene are SQVTM and ANQGSEA. J gave up 3 bases and V 4 bases, and 6 bases lay outside the gene matches. The CDR3 spells CSVGTGADYEQYF. CDR3 DNA: TGCAGCGTTGGTACAGGGGCGGACTACGAGCAGTACTTC.

The rearrangement joins TRBV28 to TRBJ1-2; D gene unclear. The CDR3 extends over 18 amino acids. Germline assignment: CDR1 MDHEN and CDR2 SYDVKM. V was trimmed by 6 bases and J by 5 bases, leaving 28 bases between them. CDR3 residues: CASSPSRDRRRIGYGYTF. The CDR3, as DNA: TGTGCCAGCAGCCCTTCTCGGGATAGGAGGAGGATAGGATATGGCTACACCTTC.

The V and J genes are TRBV11-1 and TRBJ2-1, with a tentative D call TRBD2 (5 bases). The CDR3 consists of 17 residues. Germline lookup yields CDR1 SGHAT and CDR2 FQDESV (reference sequence). Between the trimmed V and J ends, which lost 5 bases and 2 bases, there was a span of 19 bases. This CDR3 is CASSLRTAKSPYNEQFF. The CDR3 DNA reads as TGTGCCAGCAGCCTCAGGACTGCCAAGAGCCCCTACAATGAGCAGTTCTTC.

The genes are TRBV30 and TRBJ1-1; D uncertain. CDR3 size: 12 residues. The germline V gene encodes CDR1 GTSNPN and CDR2 SVGIG (reference sequence). Trimming shortened V by 7 bases and J by 4 bases, and 13 bases separated the two germline ends. The DNA for the CDR3 is TGTGCCTTCGGAGGCCTTGCCACTGAAGCTTTCTTT. It is translated as CAFGGLATEAFF.

This chain links TRBV2 with TRBJ2-5; the match to TRBD2 covers 10 bases. J gave up 6 bases and V 6 bases, and 10 bases lay outside the gene matches. Germline CDR1 is SNHLY and CDR2 is FYNNEI. The CDR3 runs to 15 residues. The CDR3 nucleotides are TGTGCCAGCAGCGGCAGCGGGAGGGCCTGGAAGACCCAGTACTTC. It codes for CASSGSGRAWKTQYF.

For this clone: Other DNA sequences from this sample encode an identical CDR3 as well. The chain carries TRBV4-3 and TRBJ1-5, with TRBD1 as a possible D gene (5 bases). The germline CDR1 and CDR2 sequences are LGHNA and YSLEER. This CDR3 comprises 14 residues. The germline V and J ends were trimmed by 0 bases and 6 bases, with 9 bases remaining between them. CDR3 nucleotides: TGCGCCAGCAGCCAAGATCGGGGGGGTCAGCCCCAGCATTTT. Translated: CASSQDRGGQPQHF.

The rearrangement uses TRBV7-2 and TRBJ1-1; a possible D gene is TRBD1 (5 bases). V lost 3 bases and J 7 bases, leaving 9 bases between the germline ends. This CDR3 comprises 12 residues. CDR1 is SGHTA and CDR2 is FQGNSA in the germline V gene. The DNA for the CDR3 is TGTGCCAGCAGCTTCATCGGGGGTGAAGCTTTCTTT. This sequence encodes CASSFIGGEAFF.

This chain joins TRBV5-1 and TRBJ2-1; the match to TRBD2 covers 12 bases. The length of the CDR3 is 15 residues. V was pared by 0 bases and J by 7 bases, with 2 bases of the junction left unmatched. Germline CDR1 SGHRS, CDR2 YFSETQ. The CDR3 spells CASSLELAGGNEQFF. The CDR3 DNA is TGCGCCAGCAGCTTGGAACTAGCGGGAGGTAATGAGCAGTTCTTC.

V usage is TRBV11-3 and J usage is TRBJ2-2; D is ambiguous. This CDR3 has 14 residues. CDR1 and CDR2 from the germline V gene are SGHNT and YENEEA. Trimming took 5 bases from V and 6 from J, leaving 13 bases between them. CDR3 DNA sequence: TGTGCCAGCAGCCCCGGGTGGGTGGCCGGGGAGCTGTTTTTT. Its translation: CASSPGWVAGELFF.

This chain uses TRBV6-5 with TRBJ2-7; D is unresolved. The CDR3 length is 13 residues. V was clipped by 0 bases and J by 2 bases, with 5 bases between them. Germline V lookup: CDR1 MNHEY, CDR2 SVGAGI. This CDR3 reads CASSYSRTYEQYF. CDR3 bases: TGTGCCAGCAGTTACTCCAGAACCTACGAGCAGTACTTC.

The CDR3 DNA is TGTGCCAGCCAGGAATATGAGGGGAACACTGAAGCTTTCTTT. Translated: CASQEYEGNTEAFF. The chain employs TRBV6-5 and TRBJ1-1; no clear D gene. CDR3 size: 14 residues. V dropped 8 bases and J dropped 1 base, with 14 bases sitting between them. Germline CDR1 MNHEY, CDR2 SVGAGI.

The V and J genes are TRBV10-3 and TRBJ1-5, with D possibly being TRBD1 (6 bases). Trimming pared 8 bases from V and 5 bases from J, leaving 10 bases between. The germline gives CDR1 ENHRY, CDR2 SYGVKD. The length of the CDR3 is 12 residues. The CDR3 DNA reads as TGTGCCATCGGATACAGGGATCAGCCCCAGCATTTT. Its translation: CAIGYRDQPQHF.